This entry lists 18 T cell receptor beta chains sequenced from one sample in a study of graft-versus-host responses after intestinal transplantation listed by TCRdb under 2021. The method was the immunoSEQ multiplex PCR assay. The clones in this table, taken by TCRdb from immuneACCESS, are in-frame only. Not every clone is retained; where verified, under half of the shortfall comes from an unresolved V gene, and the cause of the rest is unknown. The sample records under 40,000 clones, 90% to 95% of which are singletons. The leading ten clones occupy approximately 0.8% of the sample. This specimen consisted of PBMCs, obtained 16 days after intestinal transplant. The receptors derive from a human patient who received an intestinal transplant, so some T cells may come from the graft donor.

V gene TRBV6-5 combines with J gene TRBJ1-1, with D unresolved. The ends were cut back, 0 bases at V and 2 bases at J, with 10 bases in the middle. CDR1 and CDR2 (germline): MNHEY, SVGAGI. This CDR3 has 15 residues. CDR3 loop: CASSYSPAKNTEAFF. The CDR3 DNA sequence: TGTGCCAGCAGTTACTCGCCAGCTAAAAACACTGAAGCTTTCTTT.

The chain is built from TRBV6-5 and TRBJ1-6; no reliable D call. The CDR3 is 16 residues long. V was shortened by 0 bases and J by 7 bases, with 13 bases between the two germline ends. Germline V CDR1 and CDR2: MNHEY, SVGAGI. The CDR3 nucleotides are TGTGCCAGCAGTTACTCGATTGCAGTCTCGAATTCACCCCTCCACTTT. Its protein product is CASSYSIAVSNSPLHF.

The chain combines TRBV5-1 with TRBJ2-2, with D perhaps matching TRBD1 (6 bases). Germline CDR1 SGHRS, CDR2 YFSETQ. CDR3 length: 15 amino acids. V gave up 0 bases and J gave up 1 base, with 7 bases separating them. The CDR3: CASSLAGQNTGELFF. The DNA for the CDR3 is TGCGCCAGCAGCTTGGCGGGACAGAACACCGGGGAGCTGTTTTTT.

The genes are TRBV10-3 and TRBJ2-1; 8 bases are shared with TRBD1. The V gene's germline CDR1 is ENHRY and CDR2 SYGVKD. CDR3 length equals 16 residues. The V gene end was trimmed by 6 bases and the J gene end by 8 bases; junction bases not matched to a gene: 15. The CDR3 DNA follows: TGTGCCATCAGGAACCCCGCAGGGGGCTTCAGGGATGAGCAGTTCTTC. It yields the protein CAIRNPAGGFRDEQFF.

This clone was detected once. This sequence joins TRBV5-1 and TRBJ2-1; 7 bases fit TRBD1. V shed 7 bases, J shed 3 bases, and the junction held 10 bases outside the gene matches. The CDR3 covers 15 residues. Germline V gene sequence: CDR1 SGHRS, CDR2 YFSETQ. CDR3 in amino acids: CASSQRGQHYNEQFF. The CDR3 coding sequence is TGCGCCAGCTCCCAAAGGGGACAGCACTACAATGAGCAGTTCTTC.

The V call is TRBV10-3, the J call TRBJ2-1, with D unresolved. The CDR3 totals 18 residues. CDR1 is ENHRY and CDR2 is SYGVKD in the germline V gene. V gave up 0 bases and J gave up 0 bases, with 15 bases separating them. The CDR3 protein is CAISESFLARSSYNEQFF. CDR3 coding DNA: TGTGCCATCAGTGAGTCGTTCTTGGCCAGGAGCTCCTACAATGAGCAGTTCTTC.

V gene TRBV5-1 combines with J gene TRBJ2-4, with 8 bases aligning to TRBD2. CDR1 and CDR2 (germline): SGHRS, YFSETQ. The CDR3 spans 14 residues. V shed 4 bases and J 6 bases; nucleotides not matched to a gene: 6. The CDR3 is CASSGGREGNIQYF. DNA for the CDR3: TGCGCCAGCAGCGGGGGCCGGGAGGGAAACATTCAGTACTTC. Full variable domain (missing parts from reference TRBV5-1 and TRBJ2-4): KAGVTQTPRYLIKTRGQQVTLSCSPISGHRSVSWYQQTPGQGLQFLFEYFSETQRNKGNFPGRFSGRQFSNSRSEMNVSTLELGDSALYLCASSGGREGNIQYFGAGTRLSVL.

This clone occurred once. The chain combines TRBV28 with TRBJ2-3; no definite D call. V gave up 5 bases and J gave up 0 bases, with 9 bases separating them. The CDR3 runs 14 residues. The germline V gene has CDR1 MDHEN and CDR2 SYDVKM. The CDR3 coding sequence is TGTGCCAGCAGTCCGACACCTAGCACAGATACGCAGTATTTT. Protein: CASSPTPSTDTQYF.

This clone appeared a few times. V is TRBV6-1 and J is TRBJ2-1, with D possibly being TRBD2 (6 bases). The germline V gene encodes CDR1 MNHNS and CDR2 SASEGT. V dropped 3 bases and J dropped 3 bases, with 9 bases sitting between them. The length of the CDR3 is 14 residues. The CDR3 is CASSEGSGYNEQFF. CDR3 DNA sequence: TGTGCCAGCAGTGAGGGTAGCGGCTACAATGAGCAGTTCTTC.

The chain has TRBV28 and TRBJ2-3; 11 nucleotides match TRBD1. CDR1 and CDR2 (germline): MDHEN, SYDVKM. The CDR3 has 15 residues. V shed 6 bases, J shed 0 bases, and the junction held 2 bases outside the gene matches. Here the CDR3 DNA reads TGTGCCAGCAGCTGGGACAGGGGGAGCACAGATACGCAGTATTTT. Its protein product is CASSWDRGSTDTQYF.

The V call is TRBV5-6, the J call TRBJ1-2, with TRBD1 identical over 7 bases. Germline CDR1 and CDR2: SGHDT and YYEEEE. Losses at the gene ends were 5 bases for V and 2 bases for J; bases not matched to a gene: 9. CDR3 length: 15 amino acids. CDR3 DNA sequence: TGTGCCAGCAGTTCAGGGGGGGACCTCAACTATGGCTACACCTTC. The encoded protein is CASSSGGDLNYGYTF.

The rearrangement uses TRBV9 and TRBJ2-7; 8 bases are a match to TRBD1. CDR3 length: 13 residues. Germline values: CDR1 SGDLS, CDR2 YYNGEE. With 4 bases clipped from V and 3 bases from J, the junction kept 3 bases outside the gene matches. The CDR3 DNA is TGTGCCAGCAGCCCAGGGGGCTACTACGAGCAGTACTTC. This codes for CASSPGGYYEQYF.

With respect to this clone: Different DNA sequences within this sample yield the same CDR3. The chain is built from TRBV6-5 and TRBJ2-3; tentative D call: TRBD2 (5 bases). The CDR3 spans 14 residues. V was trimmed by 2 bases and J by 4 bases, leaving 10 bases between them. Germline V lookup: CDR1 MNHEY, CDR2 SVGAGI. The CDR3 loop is CASSYLGAADTQYF. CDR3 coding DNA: TGTGCCAGCAGTTACCTGGGAGCCGCAGATACGCAGTATTTT.

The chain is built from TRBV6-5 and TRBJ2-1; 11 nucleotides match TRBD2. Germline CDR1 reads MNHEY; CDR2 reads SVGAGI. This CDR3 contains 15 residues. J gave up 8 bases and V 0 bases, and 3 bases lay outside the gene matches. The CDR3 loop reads CASSYSSGGADEQFF. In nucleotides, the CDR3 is TGTGCCAGCAGTTACTCTAGCGGGGGGGCCGATGAGCAGTTCTTC.

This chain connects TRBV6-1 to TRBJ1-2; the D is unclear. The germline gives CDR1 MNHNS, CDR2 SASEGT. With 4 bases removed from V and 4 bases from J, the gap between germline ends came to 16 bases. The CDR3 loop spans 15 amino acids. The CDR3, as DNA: TGTGCCAGCAGTGCCTTTTCGGGGTCCTCCTATGGCTACACCTTC. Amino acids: CASSAFSGSSYGYTF.

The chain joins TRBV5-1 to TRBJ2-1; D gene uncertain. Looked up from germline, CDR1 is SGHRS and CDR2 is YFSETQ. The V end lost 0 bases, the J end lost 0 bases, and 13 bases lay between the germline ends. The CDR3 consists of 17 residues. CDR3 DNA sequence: TGCGCCAGCAGCTTGGTGGGATTATTGAGCTCCTACAATGAGCAGTTCTTC. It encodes CASSLVGLLSSYNEQFF.

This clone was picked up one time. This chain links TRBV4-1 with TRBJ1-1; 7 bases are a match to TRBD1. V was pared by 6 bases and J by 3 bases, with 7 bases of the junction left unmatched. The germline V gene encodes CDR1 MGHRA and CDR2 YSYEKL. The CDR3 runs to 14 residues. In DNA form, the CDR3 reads TGCGCCAGCAGACCAGGGGGGTTGGACACTGAAGCTTTCTTT. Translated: CASRPGGLDTEAFF.

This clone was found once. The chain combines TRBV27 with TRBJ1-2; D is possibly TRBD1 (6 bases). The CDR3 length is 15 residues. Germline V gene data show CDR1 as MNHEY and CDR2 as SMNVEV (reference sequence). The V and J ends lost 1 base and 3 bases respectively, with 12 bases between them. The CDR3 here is CASSLLGYRDYGYTF. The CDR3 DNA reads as TGTGCCAGCAGTTTATTGGGCTACAGGGACTATGGCTACACCTTC.